This record concerns one T cell receptor beta chain sequence. No antigen is known for it. Per-base qualities were not stored, and no clone one base away is much larger. The CDR3 sequence holds 16 residues, the cysteine and phenylalanine included. Just CDR3 DNA is preserved here, 48 bases in frame from base 1. Germline trimming amounts to 4 bases on V and 7 bases on J, with 9 as the count of junction bases outside the gene matches. CDR1 and CDR2, per the germline V gene (reference sequence), are SGHAT and FQDESV. The record originates from a study of blood T cell repertoires in COVID-19 (dated by TCRdb to about 2020). Study-wide context: The collaborator samples originated in the United States, Italy and Spain and spanned the acute and convalescent phases of COVID-19. The sample metadata nearly always contained a de-identified subject ID, COVID-19 status, age in years and sex. A freely available public database, intended as a resource for researchers studying the immune response to SARS-CoV-2, is where the repertoires were released. The samples were drawn from two sources: the first 160 participants of the ongoing ImmuneRACE study, and 1,000 to 1,500 subjects contributed by 6 global collaborators. The material from the prospective study consisted of cDNA or gDNA derived from T cells, B-cell-depleted T cells, or PBMCs. Where available, HLA class I and class II types were taken from metadata supplied by the sample provider and were not determined by assay-based typing. Deeply sampled blood TCRbeta repertoires from subjects exposed to, actively infected with, or recovered from COVID-19 were included in the dataset. Study-wide conclusions, independent of this receptor: Clinical and demographic metadata were provided uncurated, with the amount varying by source and participant.

TCRbeta CDR3 regions were amplified from genomic DNA using the immunoSEQ Assay, a bias-controlled multiplex PCR. In the original analysis: The number of nucleated cells in each sample was estimated by amplification of reference gene primers within the assay. Sequence reads were collapsed and filtered to measure the absolute abundance of every unique TCRbeta CDR3 rearrangement. For each sample, productive Simpson clonality was calculated as the square root of Simpson's diversity index across productive rearrangements. Not all clones reach the TCRdb copy of this immuneACCESS table, which keeps in-frame sequences only. Checked studies attribute under half of the gap to unresolved V genes and leave the rest unexplained. V and J calls and clone size are given by that table; D and trimming were obtained from the DNA. For this sample there are fewer than 200,000 clones; 83% appear just once. Clones ranked in the top ten supply 3.5% to 4% of the sample.

Participants in the prospective study were aged roughly 18 to 100 years, lived in about two dozen United States geographic areas, and enrolled through a virtual design. To assign participants to cohorts, the prospective study relied on clinical history that participants themselves reported in a screening survey and a study questionnaire. In the prospective study, whole blood, serum and a nasopharyngeal or oropharyngeal swab were collected from each participant by mobile phlebotomists. Participants in the prospective study had the option to provide additional blood draws and questionnaires over an approximately 2-month period. Before DNA extraction, blood samples from the prospective study were shipped at room temperature or frozen.

The origin of this receptor is a woman aged 45-59 years in a cohort exposed to, infected with or recovered from COVID-19 (not recorded which). The chain is made from TRBV11-1 and TRBJ2-1, and 11 bases in between align with TRBD2. Sequences were obtained from PBMCs or T cells enriched from blood (not recorded which). The CDR3 amino acid sequence is: CASSSRTSGSGNEQFF. The bases are TGTGCCAGCAGCTCCCGGACTAGCGGGTCGGGAAATGAGCAGTTCTTC.